This T cell receptor beta chain was found in a study of regulatory and conventional T cells in RAG deficiency. With respect to this clone: As yet, its antigen is unknown.

Study-level findings and limits: Shannon entropy fell and Simpson indices rose in RAG-deficient patients. Compared with controls, unique Treg TCR beta sequences dropped about 110-fold in Omenn syndrome and CID/AS. In Omenn syndrome, Treg and Tconv repertoires overlapped >85%.

The V gene lost 4 bases and the J gene lost 8 bases, with 15 bases spanning the gap. Germline V gene data show CDR1 as SGHRS and CDR2 as YFSETQ. CDR3 size: 14 residues. Method: immunoSEQ multiplex PCR; TCRdb's copy keeps in-frame clones and lacks some. This sample has 30,000 to 40,000 clones, with roughly 90% found just once. Another study also made use of these data, one on regulatory T cells. That report notes: The PCR used 52 TRBV and 13 TRBJ primers. Regulatory T cells showed the strongest V-J pair restriction and V/J gene skewing among patient repertoires.

The V gene is TRBV5-1, the J gene TRBJ1-4; D gene uncertain. The sequencing input was CD8+ T cells sorted from blood. The TCR comes from a human donor in good health. Here the CDR3 reads CASSTWTLGEKLFF. CDR3 nucleotides: TGCGCCAGCAGCACATGGACCCTGGGCGAAAAACTGTTTTTT.